Listed below are T cell receptor beta chains from one sample, sequenced in a study of T cell changes during pregnancy in multiple sclerosis. Generated by immunoSEQ multiplex PCR, the TCRdb table keeps only in-frame clones and is missing some. The repertoire holds around 130,000 clones, with approximately 93% as singletons. The sequencing here drew on peripheral blood, taken before pregnancy. The origin of the receptors is a female donor with multiple sclerosis, enrolled in a pregnancy study. CDR3s include the opening cysteine and the closing phenylalanine or tryptophan. D genes are given only for firm matches. Not every row has a clone size; where given, it reads once, few, many or a size class.

v_gene: TRBV21-1; len: 15; abundance: .; j_gene: TRBJ1-2; d_gene: .; CDR3aa: CASSASRGLNYGYTF; CDR3nt: TGTGCCAGCAGCGCCTCCAGGGGGCTAAACTATGGCTACACCTTC
v_gene: TRBV6-1; len: 15; abundance: .; j_gene: TRBJ2-5; d_gene: .; CDR3aa: CASSERGGGGKTQYF; CDR3nt: TGTGCCAGCAGTGAAAGGGGGGGAGGTGGTAAGACCCAGTACTTC
v_gene: TRBV7-9; len: 18; abundance: .; j_gene: TRBJ1-2; d_gene: TRBD1; CDR3aa: CASSSPRGTEGSNYGYTF; CDR3nt: TGTGCCAGCAGCTCCCCCCGTGGGACAGAGGGATCTAACTATGGCTACACCTTC
v_gene: TRBV18; len: 18; abundance: .; j_gene: TRBJ2-1; d_gene: TRBD2; CDR3aa: CASSPLQNTGTSGSKQFF; CDR3nt: TGTGCCAGCTCACCACTCCAGAACACCGGGACTAGCGGGAGTAAGCAGTTCTTC
v_gene: TRBV5-4; len: 13; abundance: .; j_gene: TRBJ2-2; d_gene: TRBD1; CDR3aa: CASSPRGSGELFF; CDR3nt: TGTGCCAGCAGTCCCAGGGGGTCCGGGGAGCTGTTTTTT
v_gene: TRBV2; len: 15; abundance: .; j_gene: TRBJ1-1; d_gene: TRBD1; CDR3aa: CASRGQGQPNTEAFF; CDR3nt: TGTGCCAGCAGGGGACAGGGACAGCCGAACACTGAAGCTTTCTTT
v_gene: TRBV28; len: 15; abundance: .; j_gene: TRBJ2-7; d_gene: .; CDR3aa: CASSVGGTESYEQYF; CDR3nt: TGTGCCAGCAGTGTGGGCGGGACCGAGTCCTACGAGCAGTACTTC
v_gene: TRBV10-3; len: 13; abundance: once; j_gene: TRBJ2-1; d_gene: .; CDR3aa: CAISEPPINEQFF; CDR3nt: TGTGCCATCAGTGAGCCCCCAATCAATGAGCAGTTCTTC
v_gene: TRBV5-5; len: 14; abundance: .; j_gene: TRBJ2-3; d_gene: TRBD1; CDR3aa: CASSQGASTDTQYF; CDR3nt: TGTGCCAGCAGCCAGGGGGCTAGCACAGATACGCAGTATTTT
v_gene: TRBV9; len: 16; abundance: .; j_gene: TRBJ1-3; d_gene: .; CDR3aa: CASSPGPVLSGNTIYF; CDR3nt: TGTGCCAGCAGCCCTGGGCCAGTCCTCTCTGGAAACACCATATATTTT
v_gene: TRBV5-4; len: 14; abundance: .; j_gene: TRBJ2-6; d_gene: .; CDR3aa: CASSLTNGANVLTF; CDR3nt: TGTGCCAGCAGCTTAACTAATGGGGCCAACGTCCTGACTTTC
v_gene: TRBV15; len: 16; abundance: .; j_gene: TRBJ2-7; d_gene: .; CDR3aa: CATSRDQGVGLSRQYF; CDR3nt: TGTGCCACCAGCAGAGATCAGGGAGTCGGACTATCAAGGCAGTACTTC
v_gene: TRBV5-6; len: 14; abundance: .; j_gene: TRBJ2-2; d_gene: .; CDR3aa: CASSLEQDTGELFF; CDR3nt: TGTGCCAGCAGCTTGGAACAGGACACCGGGGAGCTGTTTTTT
v_gene: TRBV11-3; len: 13; abundance: once; j_gene: TRBJ2-1; d_gene: .; CDR3aa: CASTMGRNNEQFF; CDR3nt: TGTGCCAGCACCATGGGGCGGAACAATGAGCAGTTCTTC
v_gene: TRBV7-9; len: 11; abundance: few; j_gene: TRBJ2-5; d_gene: .; CDR3aa: CASSPGATQYF; CDR3nt: TGTGCCAGCAGCCCAGGGGCGACCCAGTACTTC
v_gene: TRBV5-1; len: 15; abundance: .; j_gene: TRBJ1-1; d_gene: TRBD1; CDR3aa: CASSGTGGGNTEAFF; CDR3nt: TGCGCCAGCTCCGGGACAGGGGGCGGGAACACTGAAGCTTTCTTT
v_gene: TRBV5-6; len: 16; abundance: .; j_gene: TRBJ2-2; d_gene: .; CDR3aa: CASSGGGYANTGELFF; CDR3nt: TGTGCCAGCAGCGGGGGGGGCTATGCGAACACCGGGGAGCTGTTTTTT
v_gene: TRBV30; len: 14; abundance: .; j_gene: TRBJ1-2; d_gene: TRBD1; CDR3aa: CAWTTREGAFGYTF; CDR3nt: TGTGCCTGGACGACGAGAGAGGGGGCTTTTGGCTACACCTTC
v_gene: TRBV27; len: 16; abundance: .; j_gene: TRBJ2-7; d_gene: TRBD2; CDR3aa: CASSLPLAGGRYEQYF; CDR3nt: TGTGCCAGCAGTTTACCCCTAGCGGGAGGGCGTTACGAGCAGTACTTC
v_gene: TRBV27; len: 15; abundance: .; j_gene: TRBJ2-2; d_gene: TRBD1; CDR3aa: CASGKDRGYGGELFF; CDR3nt: TGTGCCAGCGGGAAGGACAGGGGATACGGCGGGGAGCTGTTTTTT
v_gene: TRBV5-1; len: 17; abundance: once; j_gene: TRBJ1-2; d_gene: TRBD1; CDR3aa: CASSIHTPLGQNYGYTF; CDR3nt: TGCGCCAGCAGCATCCACACCCCCCTGGGACAGAACTATGGCTACACCTTC
v_gene: TRBV5-4; len: 15; abundance: .; j_gene: TRBJ2-5; d_gene: .; CDR3aa: CASSPRGAHQETQYF; CDR3nt: TGTGCCAGCAGTCCCAGGGGGGCCCACCAAGAGACCCAGTACTTC